Described below is a single T cell receptor beta chain sequence and its context. The data originate from a study of shared clonotypes between healthy human individuals. Study-wide context: The study used three CD4 naive, three CD4 memory, two CD8 naive and one CD8 memory plate per donor.

The CDR3 runs to 18 residues. CD4+ cell separation produced CD45RA+ naive and CD45RA-negative memory subsets. Sequencing used immunoSEQ multiplex PCR; TCRdb keeps in-frame clones, though not all of them. The repertoire holds about 1.5 million clones, with around 97% as singletons. The chain recombines TRBV21-1 with TRBJ2-7; the table's D call, TRBD2, has no DNA check behind it. TRBV21-1 is a pseudogene locus. Sequenced input: naive CD4+ T cells sorted from blood. Documented subset: CD45RA+ positively selected. This receptor was taken from a man aged 25 to 40 in good health. In DNA, the CDR3 is TGTGCCAGCAACAAACCCGGGGGTAGCGGGAGCAGCTCCTACGAGCAGTACTTC. It yields the protein CASNKPGGSGSSSYEQYF.